This TCR beta chain was sequenced during a study of T-cell reconstitution after alpha-beta-depleted transplantation in children. The authors prepared the TCRbeta library with unique molecular identifiers. TCRdb re-derived calls from the PCR reads in MiXCR, one entry per CDR3 protein. The sample carries 150,000 to 200,000 distinct CDR3 sequences, approximately 6.8% recorded once. This TCR derives from a human donor who donated a stem cell graft to a child with Wiskott-Aldrich syndrome. This specimen consisted of PBMCs from the stem cell graft donor, obtained from the stem cell graft.

The CDR3 region has the DNA TGTGCCAGCAGTTACTCATGGGAAAGGTTGGCCGATACGCAGTATTTT. This sequence encodes CASSYSWERLADTQYF. This chain connects TRBV6-5 to TRBJ2-3; no clear D. The germline V gene has CDR1 MNHEY and CDR2 SVGAGI. The ends were cut back, 0 bases at V and 6 bases at J, with 16 bases in the middle. This CDR3 has 16 amino acids.